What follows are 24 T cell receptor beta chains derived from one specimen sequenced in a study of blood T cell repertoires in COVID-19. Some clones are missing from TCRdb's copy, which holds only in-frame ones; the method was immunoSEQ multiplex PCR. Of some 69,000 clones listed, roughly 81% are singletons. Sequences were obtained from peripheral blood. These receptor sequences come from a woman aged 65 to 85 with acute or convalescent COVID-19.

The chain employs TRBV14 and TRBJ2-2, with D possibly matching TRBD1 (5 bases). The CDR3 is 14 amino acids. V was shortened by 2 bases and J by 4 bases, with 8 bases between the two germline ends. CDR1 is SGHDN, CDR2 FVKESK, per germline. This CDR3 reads CASSQRGSTGELFF. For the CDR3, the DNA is TGTGCCAGCAGCCAAAGGGGTTCCACCGGGGAGCTGTTTTTT.

Written as DNA, the CDR3 is TGTGCCAGCAGTTTGCGACTAGCGTCCTACGAGCAGTACTTC. This encodes CASSLRLASYEQYF. This chain joins TRBV27 and TRBJ2-7; TRBD2 aligns across 8 bases. Germline loops: CDR1 MNHEY, CDR2 SMNVEV (reference sequence). The CDR3 contains 14 residues. V lost 3 bases and J lost 1; bases outside the gene matches: 2.

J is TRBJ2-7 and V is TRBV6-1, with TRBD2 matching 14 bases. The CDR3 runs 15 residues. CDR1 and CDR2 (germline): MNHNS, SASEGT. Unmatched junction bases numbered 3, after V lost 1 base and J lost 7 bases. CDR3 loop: CASSEEGLAGVEQYF. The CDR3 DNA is TGTGCCAGCAGTGAAGAGGGACTAGCGGGAGTTGAGCAGTACTTC.

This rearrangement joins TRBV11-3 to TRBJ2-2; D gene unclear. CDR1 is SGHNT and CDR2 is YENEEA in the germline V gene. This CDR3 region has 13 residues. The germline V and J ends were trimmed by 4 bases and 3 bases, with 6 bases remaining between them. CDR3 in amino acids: CASSSRDTGELFF. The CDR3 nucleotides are TGTGCCAGCAGCTCCCGGGACACCGGGGAGCTGTTTTTT.

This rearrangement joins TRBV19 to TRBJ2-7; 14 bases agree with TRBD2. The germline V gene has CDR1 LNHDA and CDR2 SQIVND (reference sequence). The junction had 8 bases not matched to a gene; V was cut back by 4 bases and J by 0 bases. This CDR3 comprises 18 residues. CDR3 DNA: TGTGCCAGTAGTAGGACAGTGGGACTAGCGGGGGCCTCCTACGAGCAGTACTTC. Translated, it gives CASSRTVGLAGASYEQYF.

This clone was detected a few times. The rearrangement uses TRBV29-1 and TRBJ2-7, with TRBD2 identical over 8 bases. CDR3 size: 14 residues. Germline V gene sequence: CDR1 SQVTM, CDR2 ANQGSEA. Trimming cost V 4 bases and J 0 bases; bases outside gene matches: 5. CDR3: CSVGGLVGSYEQYF. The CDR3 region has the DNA TGCAGCGTTGGGGGACTAGTAGGCTCCTACGAGCAGTACTTC.

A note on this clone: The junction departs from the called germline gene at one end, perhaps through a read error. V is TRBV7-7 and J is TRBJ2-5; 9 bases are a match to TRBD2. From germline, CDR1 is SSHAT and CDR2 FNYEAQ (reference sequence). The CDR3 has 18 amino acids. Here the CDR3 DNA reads TGTGCTAGCAGCCCCCATGGAGGGCTAGCGGGATATGGGGAGACCCAGTACTTC. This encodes CASSPHGGLAGYGETQYF.

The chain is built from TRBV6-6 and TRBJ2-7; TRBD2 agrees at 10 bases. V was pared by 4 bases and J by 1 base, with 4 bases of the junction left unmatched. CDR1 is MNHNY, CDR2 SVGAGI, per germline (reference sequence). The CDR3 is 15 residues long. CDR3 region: CASSSSGSGSYEQYF. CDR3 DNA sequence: TGTGCCAGCAGTTCTAGCGGGAGCGGGTCCTACGAGCAGTACTTC.

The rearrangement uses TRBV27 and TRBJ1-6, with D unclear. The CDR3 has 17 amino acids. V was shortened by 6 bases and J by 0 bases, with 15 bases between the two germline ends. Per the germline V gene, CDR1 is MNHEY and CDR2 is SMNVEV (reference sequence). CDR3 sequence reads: CASSPYSGSSYNSPLHF. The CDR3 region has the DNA TGTGCCAGCAGCCCCTATTCGGGAAGCTCCTATAATTCACCCCTCCACTTT.

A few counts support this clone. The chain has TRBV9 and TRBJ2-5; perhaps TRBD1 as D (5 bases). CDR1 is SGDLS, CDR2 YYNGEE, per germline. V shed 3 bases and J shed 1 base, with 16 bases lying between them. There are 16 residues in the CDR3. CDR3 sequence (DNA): TGTGCCAGCAGCGATAGTAGGGGCGCGGTCCAAGAGACCCAGTACTTC. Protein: CASSDSRGAVQETQYF.

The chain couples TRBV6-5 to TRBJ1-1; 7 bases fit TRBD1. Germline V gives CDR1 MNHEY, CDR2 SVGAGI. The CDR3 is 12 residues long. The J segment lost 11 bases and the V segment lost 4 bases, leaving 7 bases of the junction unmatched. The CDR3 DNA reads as TGTGCCAGCAGTTCCTGGGACAGTGGGGCTTTCTTT. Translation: CASSSWDSGAFF.

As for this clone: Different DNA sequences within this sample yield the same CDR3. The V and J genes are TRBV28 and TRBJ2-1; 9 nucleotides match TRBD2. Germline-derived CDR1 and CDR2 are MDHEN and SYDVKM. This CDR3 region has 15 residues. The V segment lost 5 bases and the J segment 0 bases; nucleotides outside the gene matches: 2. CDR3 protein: CASSLSGSSYNEQFF. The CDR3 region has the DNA TGTGCCAGCAGTCTTAGCGGGAGCTCCTACAATGAGCAGTTCTTC.

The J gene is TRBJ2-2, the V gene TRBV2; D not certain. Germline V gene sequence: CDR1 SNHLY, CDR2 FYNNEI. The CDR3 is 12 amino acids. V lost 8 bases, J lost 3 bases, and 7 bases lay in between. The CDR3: CASQEDTGELFF. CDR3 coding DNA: TGTGCCAGCCAAGAGGACACCGGGGAGCTGTTTTTT.

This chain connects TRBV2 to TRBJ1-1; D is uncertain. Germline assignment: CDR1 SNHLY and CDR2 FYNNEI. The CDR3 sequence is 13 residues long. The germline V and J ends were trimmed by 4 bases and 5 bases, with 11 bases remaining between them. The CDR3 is CASSAEGRTEAFF. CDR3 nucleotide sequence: TGTGCCAGCAGTGCAGAGGGTAGGACTGAAGCTTTCTTT.

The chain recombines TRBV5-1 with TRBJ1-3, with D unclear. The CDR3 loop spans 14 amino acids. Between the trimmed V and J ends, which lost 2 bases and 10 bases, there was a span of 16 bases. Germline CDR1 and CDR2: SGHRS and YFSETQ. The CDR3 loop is CASSFAGDADTIYF. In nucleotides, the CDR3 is TGCGCCAGCAGCTTCGCCGGCGACGCGGATACCATATATTTT.

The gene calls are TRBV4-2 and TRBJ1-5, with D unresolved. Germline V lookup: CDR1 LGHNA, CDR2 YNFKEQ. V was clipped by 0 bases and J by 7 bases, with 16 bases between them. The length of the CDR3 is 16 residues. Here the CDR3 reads CASSQEVRQLMQPQHF. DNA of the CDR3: TGTGCCAGCAGCCAAGAAGTGAGGCAGCTGATGCAGCCCCAGCATTTT.

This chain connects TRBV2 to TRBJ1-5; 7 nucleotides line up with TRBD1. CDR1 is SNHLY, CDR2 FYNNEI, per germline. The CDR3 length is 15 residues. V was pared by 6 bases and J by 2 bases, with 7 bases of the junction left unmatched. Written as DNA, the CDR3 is TGTGCCAGCAGAGCCCGGACAGGAGGCAATCAGCCCCAGCATTTT. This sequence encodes CASRARTGGNQPQHF.

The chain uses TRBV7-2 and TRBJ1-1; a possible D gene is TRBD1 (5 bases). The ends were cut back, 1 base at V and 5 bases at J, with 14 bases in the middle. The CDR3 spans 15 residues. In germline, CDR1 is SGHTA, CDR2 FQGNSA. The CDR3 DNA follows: TGTGCCAGCAGCTTAGTCCCGGGGGATTTAACTGAAGCTTTCTTT. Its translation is CASSLVPGDLTEAFF.

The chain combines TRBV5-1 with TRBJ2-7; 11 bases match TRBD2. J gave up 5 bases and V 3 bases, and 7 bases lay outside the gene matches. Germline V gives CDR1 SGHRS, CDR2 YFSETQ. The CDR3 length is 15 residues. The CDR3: CASSSGTSGNHEQYF. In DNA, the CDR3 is TGCGCCAGCAGCTCTGGGACTAGCGGTAACCACGAGCAGTACTTC.

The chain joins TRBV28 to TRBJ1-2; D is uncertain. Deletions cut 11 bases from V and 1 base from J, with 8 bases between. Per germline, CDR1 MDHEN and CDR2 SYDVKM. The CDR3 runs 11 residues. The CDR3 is CASGINYGYTF. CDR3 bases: TGTGCCTCCGGGATTAACTATGGCTACACCTTC.

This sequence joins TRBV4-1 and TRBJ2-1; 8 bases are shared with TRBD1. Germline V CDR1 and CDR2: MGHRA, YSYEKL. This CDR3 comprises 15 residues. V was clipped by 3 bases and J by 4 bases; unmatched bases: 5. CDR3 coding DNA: TGCGCCAGCAGCCAGGGACAGGAACCTTACAATGAGCAGTTCTTC. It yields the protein CASSQGQEPYNEQFF.

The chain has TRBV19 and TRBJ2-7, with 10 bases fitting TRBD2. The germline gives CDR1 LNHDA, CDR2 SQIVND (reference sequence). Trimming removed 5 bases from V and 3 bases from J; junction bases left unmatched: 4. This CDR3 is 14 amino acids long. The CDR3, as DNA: TGTGCCAGTAGTGTCGGACTAGCGGTCTACGAGCAGTACTTC. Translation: CASSVGLAVYEQYF.

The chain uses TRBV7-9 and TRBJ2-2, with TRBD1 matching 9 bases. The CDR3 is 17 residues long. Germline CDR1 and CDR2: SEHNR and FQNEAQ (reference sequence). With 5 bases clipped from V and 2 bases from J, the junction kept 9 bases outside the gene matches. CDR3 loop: CASSLRWTGVNTGELFF. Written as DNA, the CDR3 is TGTGCCAGCAGCCTCAGATGGACAGGGGTTAACACCGGGGAGCTGTTTTTT.

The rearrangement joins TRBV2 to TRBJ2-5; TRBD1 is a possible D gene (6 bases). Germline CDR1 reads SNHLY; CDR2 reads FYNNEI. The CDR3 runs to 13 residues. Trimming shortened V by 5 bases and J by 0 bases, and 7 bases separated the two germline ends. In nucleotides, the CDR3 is TGTGCCAGCAGTCGGGACAACCAAGAGACCCAGTACTTC. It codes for CASSRDNQETQYF.